These 32 T cell receptor beta chains came from one sample sequenced in a study of radiotherapy plus CTLA-4 blockade in lung cancer. TCRdb's table, derived via immunoSEQ multiplex PCR, lists solely in-frame clones and lacks some. The top ten hold approximately 9.3% of the sample, which has 62,000 or so clones, 79% seen once. The sequenced sample was peripheral blood, obtained from a patient treated with radiotherapy plus ipilimumab. The receptor source for this set is a human donor with non-small cell lung cancer who had a complete response to radiotherapy plus ipilimumab.

This chain joins TRBV7-9 and TRBJ1-3, with D hard to call. The germline V gene has CDR1 SEHNR and CDR2 FQNEAQ (reference sequence). V gave up 2 bases and J gave up 0 bases, with 11 bases separating them. The CDR3 spans 16 residues. CDR3 bases: TGTGCCAGCAGCTTACTTCACTTCAGCTCTGGAAACACCATATATTTT. Encoded protein: CASSLLHFSSGNTIYF.

The gene calls are TRBV14 and TRBJ2-5; D gene unclear. V was shortened by 4 bases and J by 7 bases, with 13 bases between the two germline ends. The CDR3 sequence is 13 residues long. The germline CDR1 and CDR2 sequences are SGHDN and FVKESK. CDR3 loop: CASSPSRIGTQYF. The CDR3 DNA is TGTGCCAGCAGCCCGTCCCGCATCGGGACCCAGTACTTC. Full variable domain (missing parts from reference TRBV14 and TRBJ2-5): EAGVTQFPSHSVIEKGQTVTLRCDPISGHDNLYWYRRVMGKEIKFLLHFVKESKQDESGMPNNRFLAERTGGTYSTLKVQPAELEDSGVYFCASSPSRIGTQYFGPGTRLLVL.

The chain is built from TRBV25-1 and TRBJ2-1, with 8 bases aligning to TRBD2. After removal of 3 bases from V and 7 bases from J, the junction contained 11 bases not matched to a gene. The V gene's germline CDR1 is MGHDK and CDR2 SYGVNS. The CDR3 spans 16 residues. The DNA of the CDR3 is TGTGCCAGCAGTGACCCGGGGGGGCCTTCAAAGAATGAGCAGTTCTTC. It yields the protein CASSDPGGPSKNEQFF. Filled out from reference TRBV25-1 and TRBJ2-1, the complete variable domain reads EADIYQTPRYLVIGTGKKITLECSQTMGHDKMYWYQQDPGMELHLIHYSYGVNSTEKGDLSSESTVSRIRTEHFPLTLESARPSHTSQYLCASSDPGGPSKNEQFFGPGTRLTVL.

The chain couples TRBV5-1 to TRBJ1-4; no firm D call. V lost 0 bases, J lost 0 bases, and 6 bases lay in between. The V gene's germline CDR1 is SGHRS and CDR2 YFSETQ. This CDR3 contains 15 residues. The CDR3 loop reads CASSLASATNEKLFF. DNA for the CDR3: TGCGCCAGCAGCTTGGCGAGCGCAACTAATGAAAAACTGTTTTTT.

The rearrangement uses TRBV9 and TRBJ2-2; 7 nucleotides align to TRBD1. Germline V gene data show CDR1 as SGDLS and CDR2 as YYNGEE. This CDR3 has 15 amino acids. With V trimmed by 3 bases and J by 8 bases, 10 bases remained unmatched. The CDR3 region is CASSAQKGAFGELFF. Here the CDR3 DNA reads TGTGCCAGCAGCGCCCAAAAGGGGGCCTTTGGGGAGCTGTTTTTT. Full variable domain (remainder filled in from reference TRBV9 and TRBJ2-2): DSGVTQTPKHLITATGQRVTLRCSPRSGDLSVYWYQQSLDQGLQFLIQYYNGEERAKGNILERFSAQQFPDLHSELNLSSLELGDSALYFCASSAQKGAFGELFFGEGSRLTVL.

V and J are TRBV25-1 and TRBJ2-1, with 16 bases fitting TRBD2. The CDR3 consists of 17 residues. Germline assignment: CDR1 MGHDK and CDR2 SYGVNS. J was trimmed by 4 bases and V by 8 bases; bases with no gene match: 8. The CDR3 DNA reads TGTGCCAGCTGGGGACTAGCGGGAGGGCGTCTTTACAATGAGCAGTTCTTC. Translation: CASWGLAGGRLYNEQFF. Drawing the rest from reference TRBV25-1 and TRBJ2-1, the complete variable domain is EADIYQTPRYLVIGTGKKITLECSQTMGHDKMYWYQQDPGMELHLIHYSYGVNSTEKGDLSSESTVSRIRTEHFPLTLESARPSHTSQYLCASWGLAGGRLYNEQFFGPGTRLTVL.

On this clone: An end of the junction does not agree with germline; a read error may underlie this. The chain has TRBV5-1 and TRBJ2-1, with D possibly TRBD2 on 7 matching bases. The CDR3 loop spans 13 amino acids. Germline CDR1 and CDR2: SGHRS and YFSETQ. The CDR3 sequence is CASSFGGRGRGVF. For the CDR3, the DNA is TGCGCCAGCAGCTTCGGGGGGCGGGGCCGAGGGGTCTTC.

The V call is TRBV11-3, the J call TRBJ2-7; tentative D call: TRBD1 (6 bases). The V end was cut by 2 bases, the J end by 3 bases, with 23 bases between. The CDR3 totals 18 residues. Germline CDR1 is SGHNT and CDR2 is YENEEA. The CDR3 DNA is TGTGCCAGCAGCTTAATCCTGGGGGCTGGCCGACAAAACTACGAGCAGTACGTC. Protein sequence: CASSLILGAGRQNYEQYV.

The chain uses TRBV2 and TRBJ2-2; 7 nucleotides line up with TRBD1. This CDR3 region has 16 residues. The V and J ends lost 6 bases and 4 bases, in that order; junction bases with no gene match: 11. Germline assignment: CDR1 SNHLY and CDR2 FYNNEI. The CDR3, as DNA: TGTGCCAGCAGCGGAGGTGGGGCAGGGGGCACCGGGGAGCTGTTTTTT. It encodes CASSGGGAGGTGELFF.

The genes are TRBV5-8 and TRBJ1-1, with unresolved D. V shed 2 bases and J shed 1 base, with 12 bases lying between them. The CDR3 is 15 residues long. The V gene's germline CDR1 is SGHTS and CDR2 YDEGEE. CDR3 nucleotides: TGTGCCAGCAGCTTAGGGTACAGAAAGAACACTGAAGCTTTCTTT. It is translated as CASSLGYRKNTEAFF. Using reference TRBV5-8 and TRBJ1-1 for the parts outside the CDR3, the full variable domain is EAGVTQSPTHLIKTRGQQATLRCSPISGHTSVYWYQQALGLGLQFLLWYDEGEERNRGNFPPRFSGRQFPNYSSELNVNALELEDSALYLCASSLGYRKNTEAFFGQGTRLTVV.

This chain joins TRBV5-1 and TRBJ1-2; 7 bases line up with TRBD1. Germline V gene sequence: CDR1 SGHRS, CDR2 YFSETQ. This CDR3 has 14 residues. V shed 4 bases, J shed 0 bases, and the junction held 3 bases outside the gene matches. CDR3 sequence reads: CASSRGTANYGYTF. The CDR3 bases are TGCGCCAGCAGCCGAGGGACAGCTAACTATGGCTACACCTTC.

There are a few counts of this clone. The V and J genes are TRBV2 and TRBJ2-7, with 12 nucleotides matching TRBD1. The CDR3 has 14 residues. Germline V CDR1 and CDR2: SNHLY, FYNNEI. The V gene end was trimmed by 6 bases and the J gene end by 4 bases; junction bases not matched to a gene: 4. The CDR3 region is CASSGTGGRYEQYF. The CDR3 DNA sequence: TGTGCCAGCAGCGGGACAGGGGGCCGGTACGAGCAGTACTTC.

CDR3 in amino acids: CASSPLAGPYEQYF. Written as DNA, the CDR3 is TGTGCCAGTAGTCCTCTAGCGGGGCCCTACGAGCAGTACTTC. The chain recombines TRBV19 with TRBJ2-7; 9 nucleotides align to TRBD2. Germline trimming cut 5 bases from V and 2 bases from J; bases unmatched to any gene: 4. CDR1 and CDR2 (germline): LNHDA, SQIVND (reference sequence). CDR3 length equals 14 residues.

The J gene is TRBJ2-4, the V gene TRBV2; TRBD2 matches at 8 bases. The J segment lost 5 bases and the V segment lost 0 bases, leaving 3 bases of the junction unmatched. This CDR3 contains 15 residues. Germline CDR1 is SNHLY and CDR2 is FYNNEI. CDR3 region: CASSEAGGLENIQYF. DNA of the CDR3: TGTGCCAGCAGTGAAGCTGGGGGACTAGAAAACATTCAGTACTTC.

A single count supports this clone. This chain links TRBV2 with TRBJ1-1, with 8 bases lining up with TRBD1. Germline V gives CDR1 SNHLY, CDR2 FYNNEI. Losses at the gene ends were 8 bases for V and 11 bases for J; bases not matched to a gene: 16. The CDR3 totals 14 residues. In nucleotides, the CDR3 is TGTGCCAGCCAAACCGGACAGGGTCCATGGGGGGCTTTCTTT. It specifies CASQTGQGPWGAFF. The whole variable domain, filled in from reference TRBV2 and TRBJ1-1, reads EPEVTQTPSHQVTQMGQEVILRCVPISNHLYFYWYRQILGQKVEFLVSFYNNEISEKSEIFDDQFSVERPDGSNFTLKIRSTKLEDSAMYFCASQTGQGPWGAFFGQGTRLTVV.

V usage is TRBV27 and J usage is TRBJ2-1, with TRBD1 matching 9 bases. Losses at the gene ends were 2 bases for V and 8 bases for J; bases not matched to a gene: 7. From germline, CDR1 is MNHEY and CDR2 SMNVEV (reference sequence). The length of the CDR3 is 15 residues. CDR3: CASSLRGQGLDEQFF. The CDR3 bases are TGTGCCAGCAGTTTACGAGGACAGGGGTTGGATGAGCAGTTCTTC.

The genes are TRBV5-4 and TRBJ1-1, with 9 bases fitting TRBD1. CDR1 and CDR2 from the germline V gene are SGHNT and YYREEE (reference sequence). The CDR3 has 17 residues. Unmatched junction bases numbered 7, after V lost 0 bases and J lost 1 base. This CDR3 is CASSLGVGQGTNTEAFF. Here the CDR3 DNA reads TGTGCCAGCAGCTTGGGTGTGGGACAGGGCACGAACACTGAAGCTTTCTTT.

The rearrangement joins TRBV5-1 to TRBJ2-7; D ambiguous. CDR1 is SGHRS and CDR2 is YFSETQ in the germline V gene. The CDR3 contains 13 residues. Trimming removed 0 bases at V and 4 bases at J, with 8 bases between. The CDR3 sequence is CASSLVPEYEQYF. CDR3 coding DNA: TGCGCCAGCAGCTTGGTACCTGAATACGAGCAGTACTTC.

V usage is TRBV4-1 and J usage is TRBJ1-2; D is unresolved. Trimming took off 4 bases at V and 4 bases at J, with 19 bases between the two ends. CDR1 and CDR2 (germline): MGHRA, YSYEKL. The length of the CDR3 is 16 residues. The CDR3 DNA is TGCGCCAGCAGCCCACAAGAGGAGGCGGAGGGCTATGGCTACACCTTC. Its protein product is CASSPQEEAEGYGYTF.

This clone was recorded only once. The chain couples TRBV29-1 to TRBJ2-5, with TRBD2 as a possible D gene (7 bases). The CDR3 totals 13 residues. CDR1 is SQVTM and CDR2 is ANQGSEA in the germline V gene. Trimming took 3 bases from V and 4 from J, leaving 12 bases between them. The CDR3 region has the DNA TGCAGCGTTGATGCGGGGGCCCGAGAGACCCAGTACTTC. Protein sequence: CSVDAGARETQYF.

CDR3 nucleotide sequence: TGTGCCAGCAGCTTTAATGGGCGGGGGGGCGTGGATACGCAGTATTTT. Translation: CASSFNGRGGVDTQYF. This sequence joins TRBV7-2 and TRBJ2-3, with 9 bases lining up with TRBD2. V lost 3 bases, J lost 6 bases, and 10 bases stayed unmatched. The CDR3 covers 16 residues. Germline CDR1 and CDR2: SGHTA and FQGNSA. The whole variable domain, filled in from reference TRBV7-2 and TRBJ2-3, reads GAGVSQSPSNKVTEKGKDVELRCDPISGHTALYWYRQSLGQGLEFLIYFQGNSAPDKSGLPSDRFSAERTGGSVSTLTIQRTQQEDSAVYLCASSFNGRGGVDTQYFGPGTRLTVL.

J is TRBJ1-6 and V is TRBV19; D is unresolved. The CDR3 sequence is 15 residues long. CDR1 and CDR2 (germline): LNHDA, SQIVND (reference sequence). V was cut by 2 bases and J by 6 bases, with 11 bases left in between. The CDR3 loop reads CASSIFGRTNSPLHF. In nucleotides, the CDR3 is TGTGCCAGTAGTATATTCGGGCGGACTAATTCACCCCTCCACTTT.

The chain has TRBV6-6 and TRBJ2-5; no clear D gene. Germline loops: CDR1 MNHNY, CDR2 SVGAGI (reference sequence). V was clipped by 0 bases and J by 3 bases, with 8 bases between them. CDR3 length: 14 amino acids. The CDR3 loop is CASSYSNLKETQYF. As DNA, the CDR3 is TGTGCCAGCAGTTACTCGAACTTAAAAGAGACCCAGTACTTC.

The chain has TRBV6-5 and TRBJ1-4; TRBD1 might be the D (6 bases). Germline assignment: CDR1 MNHEY and CDR2 SVGAGI. The CDR3 has 16 residues. Trimming removed 4 bases from V and 5 bases from J, with 17 bases in between. The CDR3 nucleotides are TGTGCCAGCAGTTGGGGGGGGCAGGGATACAATGAAAAACTGTTTTTT. As protein: CASSWGGQGYNEKLFF.

The rearrangement links TRBV7-9 to TRBJ1-1, with a possible D match to TRBD1 (6 bases). The germline gives CDR1 SEHNR, CDR2 FQNEAQ (reference sequence). The CDR3 contains 17 residues. Between the trimmed V and J ends, which lost 3 bases and 5 bases, there was a span of 22 bases. The CDR3 DNA sequence: TGTGCCAGCAGCTTTACGGGGGGCAAAGGAGTTTGGACTGAAGCTTTCTTT. This codes for CASSFTGGKGVWTEAFF.

The chain has TRBV29-1 and TRBJ2-5; D is perhaps TRBD1 (6 bases). The V and J ends lost 4 bases and 2 bases respectively, with 11 bases between them. Germline V lookup: CDR1 SQVTM, CDR2 ANQGSEA. There are 13 residues in the CDR3. CDR3 DNA: TGCAGCGTTGTTCCGGGACAACAAGAGACCCAGTACTTC. Translating it yields CSVVPGQQETQYF.

The chain joins TRBV28 to TRBJ2-7, with 9 positions matching TRBD1. Per the germline V gene, CDR1 is MDHEN and CDR2 is SYDVKM. Trimming took 6 bases from V and 6 from J; bases not matched to a gene: 6. The CDR3 is 13 amino acids. The chain's CDR3 is CASSNRGQIEQYV. The CDR3 coding sequence is TGTGCCAGCAGCAACAGGGGGCAAATCGAGCAGTACGTC.

This chain connects TRBV7-8 to TRBJ1-1; 7 positions agree with TRBD1. The germline V gene has CDR1 SGHVS and CDR2 FQNEAQ. The CDR3 is made up of 14 amino acids. Trimming took 6 bases from V and 4 from J; bases not matched to a gene: 8. Here the CDR3 reads CASREGASVTEAFF. CDR3 coding DNA: TGTGCCAGCAGGGAGGGGGCTTCGGTCACTGAAGCTTTCTTT.

Of note for this clone: One junction end does not reproduce the germline sequence, and a read error may be involved. This chain joins TRBV7-7 and TRBJ2-1; tentatively, D is TRBD2 (6 bases). Germline V gives CDR1 SSHAT, CDR2 FNYEAQ (reference sequence). The CDR3 is 13 residues long. The CDR3 region has the DNA TGTGCTAGCAGCTTGGTAGCGGAGAATGAGCAGTTCTTC. Protein sequence: CASSLVAENEQFF.

This clone has only one observation. The rearrangement links TRBV7-2 to TRBJ2-3; 7 nucleotides agree with TRBD1. The germline CDR1 and CDR2 sequences are SGHTA and FQGNSA. V trimming: 4 bases; J trimming: 3 bases; junction bases outside the gene matches: 1. The CDR3 totals 13 residues. The CDR3 spells CASSSQGTDTQYF. CDR3 in DNA: TGTGCCAGCAGCTCACAGGGGACAGATACGCAGTATTTT. The full variable domain, completed using reference TRBV7-2 and TRBJ2-3, is GAGVSQSPSNKVTEKGKDVELRCDPISGHTALYWYRQSLGQGLEFLIYFQGNSAPDKSGLPSDRFSAERTGGSVSTLTIQRTQQEDSAVYLCASSSQGTDTQYFGPGTRLTVL.

The rearrangement joins TRBV6-5 to TRBJ2-5, with D perhaps TRBD1 (5 bases). The CDR3 has 16 residues. Trimming shortened V by 0 bases and J by 9 bases, and 20 bases separated the two germline ends. The germline CDR1 and CDR2 sequences are MNHEY and SVGAGI. In DNA, the CDR3 is TGTGCCAGCAGTTACTCGGCGGCCCCTGGGGCTGCTTCCCAGTACTTC. Encoded protein: CASSYSAAPGAASQYF.

This clone was recorded only once. This chain joins TRBV23-1 and TRBJ2-7; 8 nucleotides match TRBD1. TRBV23-1 is an ORF, and what it does is uncertain. The CDR3 runs to 15 residues. V shed 8 bases and J 0 bases; nucleotides not matched to a gene: 9. The CDR3 protein is CASFQTGAFSYEQYV. As DNA, the CDR3 is TGCGCCAGCTTCCAGACAGGGGCTTTCTCCTACGAGCAGTACGTC.